What follows are 10 T cell receptor beta chains derived from one specimen sequenced in a study of blood T cell repertoires in COVID-19. The data were produced by immunoSEQ multiplex PCR, yet TCRdb's version contains in-frame clones alone and is incomplete. In the table there are 200,000 or so clones, over 75% of which are singletons. The sequenced material came from peripheral blood. The receptors here all came from a human donor with active or convalescent COVID-19. The donor label of this sample is uncertain.

The chain carries TRBV29-1 and TRBJ1-2, with 12 bases aligning to TRBD1. The junction had 12 bases not matched to a gene; V was cut back by 5 bases and J by 2 bases. This CDR3 region has 17 residues. The germline CDR1 and CDR2 sequences are SQVTM and ANQGSEA. CDR3 coding DNA: TGCAGCGTTTACGCCGGGACAGGGGGCGAGATGAACTATGGCTACACCTTC. This codes for CSVYAGTGGEMNYGYTF.

The chain joins TRBV5-5 to TRBJ2-1; weak D call: TRBD2 (5 bases). This CDR3 region has 15 residues. Per the germline V gene, CDR1 is SGHKS and CDR2 is YYEKEE (reference sequence). Trimming pared 1 base from V and 0 bases from J, leaving 8 bases between. The CDR3: CASSLSEGSYNEQFF. Written as DNA, the CDR3 is TGTGCCAGCAGCTTGAGTGAGGGCTCCTACAATGAGCAGTTCTTC.

The chain has TRBV24-1 and TRBJ2-3; 9 nucleotides agree with TRBD2. After removal of 7 bases from V and 1 base from J, the junction contained 8 bases not matched to a gene. Germline V gene data show CDR1 as KGHDR and CDR2 as SFDVKD. This CDR3 is 16 amino acids long. The CDR3 region is CATSVSSGKGTDTQYF. In DNA form, the CDR3 reads TGTGCCACCAGCGTGTCTAGCGGGAAGGGCACAGATACGCAGTATTTT.

The gene calls are TRBV5-1 and TRBJ2-5, with TRBD2 identical over 10 bases. Germline loops: CDR1 SGHRS, CDR2 YFSETQ. After removal of 9 bases from V and 3 bases from J, the junction contained 5 bases not matched to a gene. This CDR3 comprises 13 residues. The CDR3 sequence is CATSAGGEETQYF. The CDR3 nucleotides read TGCGCCACTTCAGCGGGAGGGGAAGAGACCCAGTACTTC.

In this sample, this clone turned up a few times. The V gene is TRBV5-6, the J gene TRBJ2-1; 9 bases fit TRBD2. V shed 3 bases, J shed 2 bases, and the junction held 3 bases outside the gene matches. The CDR3 extends over 15 amino acids. Germline CDR1 is SGHDT and CDR2 is YYEEEE. CDR3 residues: CASSSLAGPYNEQFF. The CDR3 DNA is TGTGCCAGCAGCTCTCTAGCGGGACCCTACAATGAGCAGTTCTTC.

This chain connects TRBV7-3 to TRBJ2-3; D gene ambiguous. CDR3 size: 12 residues. Germline V gives CDR1 SGHTA, CDR2 FQGTGA. Trimming pared 6 bases from V and 7 bases from J, leaving 11 bases between. Written as DNA, the CDR3 is TGTGCCAGCAGTCGCGATGAGAATACGCAGTATTTT. The encoded protein is CASSRDENTQYF.

The gene calls are TRBV28 and TRBJ1-3; D is uncertain. Germline CDR1 reads MDHEN; CDR2 reads SYDVKM. Trimming took 7 bases from V and 0 from J, leaving 13 bases between them. This CDR3 is 15 amino acids long. This CDR3 reads CASKSGGVSGNTIYF. CDR3 bases: TGTGCCAGCAAGTCGGGAGGTGTCTCTGGAAACACCATATATTTT.

The chain couples TRBV7-9 to TRBJ2-5; D is ambiguous. V lost 5 bases and J 0 bases, leaving 13 bases between the germline ends. This CDR3 has 15 amino acids. The germline gives CDR1 SEHNR, CDR2 FQNEAQ (reference sequence). This CDR3 is CASSLGLGHQETQYF. CDR3 nucleotide sequence: TGTGCCAGCAGCCTAGGGCTTGGGCACCAAGAGACCCAGTACTTC.

The rearrangement uses TRBV6-5 and TRBJ1-4; D is ambiguous. There are 15 residues in the CDR3. With 0 bases removed from V and 0 bases from J, the gap between germline ends came to 5 bases. Germline CDR1 and CDR2: MNHEY and SVGAGI. The CDR3 here is CASSYSLATNEKLFF. The CDR3 DNA follows: TGTGCCAGCAGTTACTCTTTAGCAACTAATGAAAAACTGTTTTTT.

This rearrangement joins TRBV20-1 to TRBJ2-2; D uncertain. V lost 6 bases and J 6 bases, leaving 8 bases between the germline ends. Germline CDR1 and CDR2: DFQATT and SNEGSKA (reference sequence). This CDR3 has 11 amino acids. CDR3 residues: CSAADSGELFF. CDR3 coding DNA: TGCAGTGCGGCAGACTCCGGGGAGCTGTTTTTT.